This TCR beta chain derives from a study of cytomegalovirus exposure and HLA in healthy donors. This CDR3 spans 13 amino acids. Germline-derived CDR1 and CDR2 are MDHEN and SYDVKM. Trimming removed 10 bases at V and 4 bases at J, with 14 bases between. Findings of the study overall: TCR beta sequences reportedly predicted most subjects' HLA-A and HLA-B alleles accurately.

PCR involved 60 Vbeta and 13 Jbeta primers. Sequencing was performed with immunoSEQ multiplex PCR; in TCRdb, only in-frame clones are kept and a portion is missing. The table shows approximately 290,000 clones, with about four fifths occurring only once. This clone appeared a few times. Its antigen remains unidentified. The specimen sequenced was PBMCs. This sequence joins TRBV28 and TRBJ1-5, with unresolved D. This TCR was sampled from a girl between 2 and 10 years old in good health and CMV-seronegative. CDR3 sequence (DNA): TGTGCCACCTCTCCGGGAGGTAATCAGCCCCAGCATTTT. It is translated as CATSPGGNQPQHF.